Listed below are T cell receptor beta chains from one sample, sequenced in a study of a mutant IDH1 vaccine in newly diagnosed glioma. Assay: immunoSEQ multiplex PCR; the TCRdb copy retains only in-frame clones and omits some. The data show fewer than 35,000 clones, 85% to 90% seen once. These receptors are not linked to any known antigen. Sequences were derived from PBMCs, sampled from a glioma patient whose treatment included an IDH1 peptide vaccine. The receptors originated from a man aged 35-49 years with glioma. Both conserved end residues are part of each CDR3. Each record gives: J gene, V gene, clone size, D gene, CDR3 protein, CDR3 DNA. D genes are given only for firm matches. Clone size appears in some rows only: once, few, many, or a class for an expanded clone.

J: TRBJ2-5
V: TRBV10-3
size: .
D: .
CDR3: CAISEGRGGEETQYF
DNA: TGTGCCATCAGTGAGGGCCGGGGAGGCGAGGAGACCCAGTACTTC

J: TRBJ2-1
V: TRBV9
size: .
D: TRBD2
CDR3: CASSVVGTSGKNEQFF
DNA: TGTGCCAGCAGCGTAGTTGGGACTAGCGGGAAGAATGAGCAGTTCTTC

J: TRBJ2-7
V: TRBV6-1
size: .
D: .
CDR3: CASSVSTTIYEQYF
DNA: TGTGCCAGCAGTGTCTCTACTACGATCTACGAGCAGTACTTC

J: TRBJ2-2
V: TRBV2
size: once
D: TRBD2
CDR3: CASNPTGLAGGWNTGELFF
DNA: TGTGCCAGCAATCCCACGGGACTAGCGGGAGGGTGGAACACCGGGGAGCTGTTTTTT

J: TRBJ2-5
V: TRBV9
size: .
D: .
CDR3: CASSVGQIHQETQYF
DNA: TGTGCCAGCAGCGTAGGACAAATCCACCAAGAGACCCAGTACTTC

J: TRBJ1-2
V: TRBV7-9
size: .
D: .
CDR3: CASSGRGFSDYGYTF
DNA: TGTGCCAGCAGCGGAAGGGGGTTCTCAGACTATGGCTACACCTTC

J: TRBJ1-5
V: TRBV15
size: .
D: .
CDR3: CATSSVQNSNQPQHF
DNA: TGTGCCACCAGCAGCGTGCAGAATAGCAATCAGCCCCAGCATTTT

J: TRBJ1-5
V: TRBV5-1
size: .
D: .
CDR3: CASTVDSSGVWPQHF
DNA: TGCGCCAGCACCGTGGACAGCTCCGGGGTTTGGCCCCAGCATTTT

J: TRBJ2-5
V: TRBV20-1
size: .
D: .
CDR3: CSARPLETQYF
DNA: TGCAGTGCTAGACCTCTGGAGACCCAGTACTTC

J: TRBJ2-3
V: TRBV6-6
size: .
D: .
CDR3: CASSYSVPSSTDTQYF
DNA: TGTGCCAGCAGTTACTCTGTCCCGTCTAGCACAGATACGCAGTATTTT

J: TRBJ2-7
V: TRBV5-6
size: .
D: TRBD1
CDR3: CASSLGQGAREQYF
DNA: TGTGCCAGCAGCTTGGGACAGGGGGCGAGGGAGCAGTACTTC

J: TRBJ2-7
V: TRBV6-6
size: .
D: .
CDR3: CASERGIRGGEQYF
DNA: TGTGCCAGCGAGAGGGGGATACGAGGTGGGGAGCAGTACTTC

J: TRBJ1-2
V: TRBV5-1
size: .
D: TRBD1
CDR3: CASSWGTVANYGYTF
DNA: TGCGCCAGCAGCTGGGGGACAGTTGCTAACTATGGCTACACCTTC

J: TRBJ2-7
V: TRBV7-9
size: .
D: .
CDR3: CASSLVRGQTYEQYF
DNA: TGTGCCAGCAGCTTAGTTCGGGGGCAGACCTACGAGCAGTACTTC

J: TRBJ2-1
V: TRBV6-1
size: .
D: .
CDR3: CASSGSDSSSNEQFF
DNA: TGTGCCAGCAGTGGTTCGGACTCGTCATCCAATGAGCAGTTCTTC

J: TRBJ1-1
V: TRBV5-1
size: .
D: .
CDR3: CASSFEVNTEAFF
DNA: TGCGCCAGCAGCTTCGAGGTTAACACTGAAGCTTTCTTT

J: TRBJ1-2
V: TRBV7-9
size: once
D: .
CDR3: CASSSPLTVNYGYTF
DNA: TGTGCCAGCAGCTCGCCCCTGACAGTTAACTATGGCTACACCTTC

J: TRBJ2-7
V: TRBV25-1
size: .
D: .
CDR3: CATLMNEQYF
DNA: TGTGCCACCCTCATGAACGAGCAGTACTTC

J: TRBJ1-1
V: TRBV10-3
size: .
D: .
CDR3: CAISESGRDTEAFF
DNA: TGTGCCATCAGTGAGTCCGGCAGGGACACTGAAGCTTTCTTT

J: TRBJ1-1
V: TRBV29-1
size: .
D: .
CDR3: CSGARGGSTEAFF
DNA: TGCAGCGGAGCACGAGGGGGGAGCACTGAAGCTTTCTTT

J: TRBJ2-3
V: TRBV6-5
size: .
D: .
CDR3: CASRAAGRGTQYF
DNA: TGTGCCAGCAGGGCAGCCGGCAGGGGTACGCAGTATTTT

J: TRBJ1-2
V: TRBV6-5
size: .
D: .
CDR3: CASRTSGANYGYTF
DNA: TGTGCCAGCAGGACATCAGGGGCTAACTATGGCTACACCTTC

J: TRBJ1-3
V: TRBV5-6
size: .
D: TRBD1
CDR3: CASSLEWTGPGNTIYF
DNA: TGTGCCAGCAGCTTGGAGTGGACAGGGCCTGGAAACACCATATATTTT

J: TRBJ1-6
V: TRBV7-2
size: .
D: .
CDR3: CASSYDGEVWSYNSPLHF
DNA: TGTGCCAGCAGCTACGACGGGGAGGTCTGGTCCTATAATTCACCCCTCCACTTT

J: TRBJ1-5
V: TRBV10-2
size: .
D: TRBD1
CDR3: CASRPPGQGNQPQHF
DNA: TGCGCCAGCAGACCTCCCGGACAGGGCAATCAGCCCCAGCATTTT

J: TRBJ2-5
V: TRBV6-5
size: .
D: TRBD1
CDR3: CASSYQPTGGRETQYF
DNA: TGTGCCAGCAGTTACCAGCCGACAGGGGGCCGTGAGACCCAGTACTTC

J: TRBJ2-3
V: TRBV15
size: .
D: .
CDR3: CATSETGPDTQYF
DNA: TGTGCCACCAGCGAAACAGGACCAGATACGCAGTATTTT

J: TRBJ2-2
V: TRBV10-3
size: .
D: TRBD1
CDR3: CAISDGTAYTGELFF
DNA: TGTGCCATCAGTGACGGGACAGCTTACACCGGGGAGCTGTTTTTT

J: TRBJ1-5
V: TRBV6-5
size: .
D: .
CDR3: CASSRTGGQPQHF
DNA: TGTGCCAGCAGTCGGACTGGGGGTCAGCCCCAGCATTTT

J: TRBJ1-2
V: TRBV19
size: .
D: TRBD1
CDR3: CASSVVTGVAGYTF
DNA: TGTGCCAGTTCAGTCGTAACAGGGGTCGCTGGCTACACCTTC

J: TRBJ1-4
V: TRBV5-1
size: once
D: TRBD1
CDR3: CASSFSGGGVATNEKLFF
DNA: TGCGCCAGCAGCTTTTCAGGGGGCGGCGTAGCAACTAATGAAAAACTGTTTTTT

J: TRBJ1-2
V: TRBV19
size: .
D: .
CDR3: CASKVAQGSAYGYTF
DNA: TGTGCCAGTAAAGTCGCGCAAGGCAGCGCCTATGGCTACACCTTC

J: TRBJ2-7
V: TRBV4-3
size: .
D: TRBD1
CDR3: CASSHRPGQGYEQYF
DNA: TGCGCCAGCAGCCACAGACCGGGACAGGGCTACGAGCAGTACTTC

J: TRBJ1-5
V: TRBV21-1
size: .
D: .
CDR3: CASSWADRENQPQHF
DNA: TGTGCCAGCAGCTGGGCAGACAGGGAGAATCAGCCCCAGCATTTT

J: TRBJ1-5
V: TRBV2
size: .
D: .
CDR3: CASSLDSLSNQPQHF
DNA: TGTGCCAGCAGCCTAGACAGTCTTAGCAATCAGCCCCAGCATTTT

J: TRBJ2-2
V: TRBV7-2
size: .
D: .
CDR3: CASSLAVVENTGELFF
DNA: TGTGCCAGCAGCTTAGCGGTCGTTGAAAACACCGGGGAGCTGTTTTTT

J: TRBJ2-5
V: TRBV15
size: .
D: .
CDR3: CATSRDQGGQETQYF
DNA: TGTGCCACCAGCAGAGATCAGGGGGGGCAAGAGACCCAGTACTTC

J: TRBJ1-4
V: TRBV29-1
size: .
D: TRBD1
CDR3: CSAPDRGGEKLFF
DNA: TGCAGCGCTCCGGACAGGGGGGGTGAAAAACTGTTTTTT

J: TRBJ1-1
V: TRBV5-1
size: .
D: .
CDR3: CASSSTIDGNTEAFF
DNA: TGCGCCAGCAGCTCGACAATCGACGGCAACACTGAAGCTTTCTTT

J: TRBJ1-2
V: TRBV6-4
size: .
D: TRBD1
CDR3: CASRRTGSDSGYTF
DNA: TGTGCCAGCAGAAGGACAGGGTCTGATTCTGGCTACACCTTC

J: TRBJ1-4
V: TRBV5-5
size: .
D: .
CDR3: CASSLVGEKLFF
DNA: TGTGCCAGCAGCTTGGTAGGAGAAAAACTGTTTTTT

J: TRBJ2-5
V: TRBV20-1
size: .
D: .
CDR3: CSASFKETQYF
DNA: TGCAGTGCTAGCTTTAAAGAGACCCAGTACTTC

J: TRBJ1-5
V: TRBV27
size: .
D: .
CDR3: CASSPLREGEPQHF
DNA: TGTGCCAGCAGTCCTCTCCGAGAGGGGGAGCCCCAGCATTTT

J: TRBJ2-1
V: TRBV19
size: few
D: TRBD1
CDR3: CASNRGRSSYNEQFF
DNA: TGTGCCAGTAACAGGGGGCGAAGCTCCTACAATGAGCAGTTCTTC

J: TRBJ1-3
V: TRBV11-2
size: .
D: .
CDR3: CASSPGTFSSGNTIYF
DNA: TGTGCCAGCAGCCCAGGGACGTTCTCCTCTGGAAACACCATATATTTT

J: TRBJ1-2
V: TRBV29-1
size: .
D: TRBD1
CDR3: CSVDRQGPGSYGYTF
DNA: TGCAGCGTTGACCGACAGGGTCCGGGCTCATATGGCTACACCTTC

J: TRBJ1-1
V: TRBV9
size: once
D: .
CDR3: CASSVDIIWQPNTEAFF
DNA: TGTGCCAGCAGCGTAGATATTATATGGCAGCCTAACACTGAAGCTTTCTTT

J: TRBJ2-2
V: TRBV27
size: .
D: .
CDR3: CASSGRGGGRGTGELFF
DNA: TGTGCCAGCAGTGGCCGGGGAGGGGGCAGGGGTACCGGGGAGCTGTTTTTT

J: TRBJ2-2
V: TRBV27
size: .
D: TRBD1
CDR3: CASRLDPGTVNTGELFF
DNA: TGTGCCAGCAGACTTGACCCTGGGACAGTGAACACCGGGGAGCTGTTTTTT

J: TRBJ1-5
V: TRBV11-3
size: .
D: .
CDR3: CASSLAGRRPNQPQHF
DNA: TGTGCCAGCAGCTTAGCGGGCAGGCGTCCCAATCAGCCCCAGCATTTT

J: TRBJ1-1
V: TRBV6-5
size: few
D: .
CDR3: CASSYSTYRTEAFF
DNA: TGTGCCAGCAGTTACTCGACTTACAGGACTGAAGCTTTCTTT

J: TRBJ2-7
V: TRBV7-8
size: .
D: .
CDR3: CASSLATEGIRYEQYF
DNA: TGTGCCAGCAGCTTAGCGACGGAAGGGATCCGCTACGAGCAGTACTTC

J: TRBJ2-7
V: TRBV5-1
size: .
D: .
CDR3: CASSRWGPLDSSSYEQYF
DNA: TGCGCCAGCAGCCGTTGGGGACCCCTCGACAGCAGCTCCTACGAGCAGTACTTC

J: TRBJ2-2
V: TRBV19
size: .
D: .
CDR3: CASRTREGSTGELFF
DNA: TGTGCCAGTAGGACGAGGGAAGGAAGCACCGGGGAGCTGTTTTTT

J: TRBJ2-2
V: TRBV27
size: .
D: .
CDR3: CASTRAGHGELFF
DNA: TGTGCCAGCACGAGGGCAGGGCACGGGGAGCTGTTTTTT

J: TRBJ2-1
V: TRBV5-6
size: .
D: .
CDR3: CASSFYNEQFF
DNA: TGTGCCAGCAGCTTCTACAATGAGCAGTTCTTC

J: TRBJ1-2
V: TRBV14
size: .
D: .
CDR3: CASSQAEGSYTF
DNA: TGTGCCAGCAGCCAAGCTGAGGGAAGCTACACCTTC

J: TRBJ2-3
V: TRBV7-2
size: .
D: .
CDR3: CASSLEFQSTDTQYF
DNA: TGTGCCAGCAGCTTAGAATTCCAGAGCACAGATACGCAGTATTTT

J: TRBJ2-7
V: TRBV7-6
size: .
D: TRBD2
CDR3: CASSAGATGHEQYF
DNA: TGTGCCAGCAGCGCGGGAGCAACCGGCCACGAGCAGTACTTC